The 30 T cell receptor beta chains reported below all come from one sample, sequenced in a study of T cells in Graves' hyperthyroidism and ophthalmopathy. Amplification of TCR beta CDR3 regions used RNA as the template. During a first-round RT-PCR of the TCR CDR3, the HTBI primer set was used. TCRdb recomputed calls from the multiplex PCR reads with MiXCR, one row per CDR3 protein. The sample contains approximately 610,000 distinct CDR3 sequences, roughly 14% of which appear only once. The sequenced sample was blood. All receptors come from a woman aged 40 to 55 with Graves' ophthalmopathy.

This clonotype was seen repeatedly, ten times or more. The V and J genes are TRBV11-2 and TRBJ1-1, with a weak D call TRBD1 (5 bases). V lost 2 bases and J 4 bases, leaving 11 bases between the germline ends. The CDR3 runs 14 residues. CDR1 SGHAT and CDR2 FQNNGV come from the germline V gene. CDR3 sequence reads: CASSLLSGGTEAFF. The CDR3 DNA is TGTGCCAGCAGCTTATTATCGGGGGGCACTGAAGCTTTCTTT.

This clonotype occurred many times. V is TRBV15 and J is TRBJ2-7; D unclear. This CDR3 spans 14 amino acids. Trimming pared 0 bases from V and 0 bases from J, leaving 6 bases between. Per the germline V gene, CDR1 is LNHNV and CDR2 is YYDKDF (reference sequence). The CDR3 spells CATSREEPSYEQYF. The CDR3 DNA sequence: TGTGCCACCAGCAGAGAAGAACCCTCCTACGAGCAGTACTTC.

V and J are TRBV3-1 and TRBJ1-3; no firm D call. CDR3 size: 16 residues. Germline-derived CDR1 and CDR2 are LGHDT and YNNKEL (reference sequence). The germline V and J ends were trimmed by 0 bases and 2 bases, with 11 bases remaining between them. The CDR3 sequence: CASSQEMSGPGNTIYF. DNA for the CDR3: TGTGCCAGCAGCCAAGAGATGTCCGGGCCTGGAAACACCATATATTTT. Based on the CDR3 plus reference TRBV3-1 and TRBJ1-3, the full variable domain is DTAVSQTPKYLVTQMGNDKSIKCEQNLGHDTMYWYKQDSKKFLKIMFSYNNKELIINETVPNRFSPKSPDKAHLNLHINSLELGDSAVYFCASSQEMSGPGNTIYFGEGSWLTVV.

This clonotype came up many times. The gene calls are TRBV7-3 and TRBJ2-5; 8 bases fit TRBD2. V dropped 2 bases and J dropped 2; count of bases not matched to a gene: 4. This CDR3 spans 15 amino acids. Germline CDR1 SGHTA, CDR2 FQGTGA. The CDR3 protein is CASSLLAGPQETQYF. The CDR3 DNA is TGTGCCAGCAGCTTATTAGCGGGACCTCAAGAGACCCAGTACTTC.

The table lists this clonotype with many counts. The V call is TRBV12-3 or TRBV12-4, the J call TRBJ2-7, with a possible D match to TRBD1 (7 bases). The ends were cut back, 3 bases at V and 6 bases at J, with 9 bases in the middle. The CDR3 runs to 12 residues. Here the CDR3 DNA reads TGTGCCAGCAGTTTTCAGGGGGGCGAGCAGTACTTC. Its protein is CASSFQGGEQYF.

This clonotype was counted many times. The chain uses TRBV12-3 or TRBV12-4 and TRBJ1-1; unclear D gene. Trimming stripped 1 base from V and 0 bases from J, with 12 bases between. The CDR3 has 16 amino acids. CDR3 in amino acids: CASSLVSGWMNTEAFF. The CDR3 nucleotides read TGTGCCAGCAGTTTAGTGTCAGGCTGGATGAACACTGAAGCTTTCTTT.

There are many counts of this clonotype. This rearrangement joins TRBV6-2 or TRBV6-3 to TRBJ2-7; D call uncertain. V lost 2 bases and J lost 2, with 10 bases in between. CDR3 length: 14 amino acids. The germline V gene has CDR1 MNHEY and CDR2 SVGEGT. In DNA, the CDR3 is TGTGCCAGCAGTTACGGGCAGGTCACCTACGAGCAGTACTTC. It yields the protein CASSYGQVTYEQYF.

This clonotype was counted many times. V is TRBV28 and J is TRBJ2-7, with 8 bases lining up with TRBD2. Losses at the gene ends were 7 bases for V and 7 bases for J; bases not matched to a gene: 15. There are 15 residues in the CDR3. Germline V gene lookup returns CDR1 MDHEN and CDR2 SYDVKM. The CDR3 region has the DNA TGTGCCAGCACCCTCTCGGGACTAGACTCAAGGGAGCAGTACTTC. It translates to CASTLSGLDSREQYF.

This clonotype was found many times. The chain joins TRBV11-1 to TRBJ2-2; possible D gene TRBD2, 6 bases. Trimming took off 0 bases at V and 0 bases at J, with 11 bases between the two ends. The CDR3 sequence is 17 residues long. The germline gives CDR1 SGHAT, CDR2 FQDESV (reference sequence). Here the CDR3 reads CASSLASGPPNTGELFF. For the CDR3, the DNA is TGTGCCAGCAGCTTAGCTAGCGGTCCCCCGAACACCGGGGAGCTGTTTTTT.

This clonotype appeared many times. The chain carries TRBV15 and TRBJ2-5, with D unresolved. V gave up 8 bases and J gave up 3 bases, with 13 bases separating them. Germline loops: CDR1 LNHNV, CDR2 YYDKDF (reference sequence). The length of the CDR3 is 13 residues. DNA for the CDR3: TGTGCCACCGGGGTCGAGCTGGAAGAGACCCAGTACTTC. It codes for CATGVELEETQYF.

This clonotype was seen many times. The chain has TRBV12-3 or TRBV12-4 and TRBJ1-2; D is possibly TRBD1 (5 bases). V lost 6 bases and J lost 5, with 22 bases in between. The CDR3 runs to 16 residues. CDR3 protein: CASSLNLLGGVYGYTF. CDR3 nucleotides: TGTGCCAGCAGCTTAAATTTACTGGGAGGGGTTTATGGCTACACCTTC.

This rearrangement joins TRBV30 to TRBJ2-2, with a tentative D call TRBD2 (6 bases). Trimming pared 0 bases from V and 7 bases from J, leaving 9 bases between. This CDR3 is 13 amino acids long. The germline CDR1 and CDR2 sequences are GTSNPN and SVGIG (reference sequence). The CDR3 nucleotides read TGTGCCTGGAGTGTAATGGGGGGCGGGGAGCTGTTTTTT. Encoded protein: CAWSVMGGGELFF.

The chain carries TRBV6-2 or TRBV6-3 and TRBJ2-7, with 9 nucleotides matching TRBD2. CDR1 and CDR2 from the germline V gene are MNHEY and SVGEGT. V trimming: 4 bases; J trimming: 7 bases; junction bases outside the gene matches: 8. CDR3 size: 14 residues. The CDR3 spells CASSFSGRGGEQYF. CDR3 bases: TGTGCCAGCAGTTTTAGCGGGAGAGGAGGTGAGCAGTACTTC.

In this sample, this clonotype turned up many times. It is unclear where the CDR3 begins or ends on the DNA, so no DNA is shown, and the CDR3 is as TCRdb lists it. The J gene is TRBJ1-2, the V gene TRBV12-3 or TRBV12-4; TRBD1 is the table's D call, not checked against the DNA. The CDR3 length equals 13 residues, ends included. Here the CDR3 reads CASGVGRIYGCTF.

The chain uses TRBV15 and TRBJ2-4; 12 nucleotides align to TRBD1. J gave up 2 bases and V 3 bases, and 8 bases lay outside the gene matches. The germline V gene has CDR1 LNHNV and CDR2 YYDKDF (reference sequence). The CDR3 loop spans 18 amino acids. The DNA for the CDR3 is TGTGCCACCAGCAGGACCGGGACAGGGGGCGATTCCAAAAACATTCAGTACTTC. Translating gives CATSRTGTGGDSKNIQYF.

This clonotype appeared many times. This sequence joins TRBV15 and TRBJ2-1, with TRBD2 matching over 14 bases. Germline lookup yields CDR1 LNHNV and CDR2 YYDKDF (reference sequence). This CDR3 comprises 17 residues. V trimming: 0 bases; J trimming: 10 bases; junction bases outside the gene matches: 8. CDR3 bases: TGTGCCACCAGCAGAGATTTAGGACTAGCGGGAGGTGGGGAGCAGTTCTTC. This encodes CATSRDLGLAGGGEQFF.

V usage is TRBV20-1 and J usage is TRBJ2-7; 10 bases fit TRBD2. J lost 7 bases, V lost 0 bases, and 12 bases had no gene match. This CDR3 comprises 16 residues. Germline V gene data show CDR1 as DFQATT and CDR2 as SNEGSKA (reference sequence). CDR3 sequence reads: CSARDASGRDLGEQYF. The DNA of the CDR3 is TGCAGTGCTAGAGACGCTAGCGGGAGAGATTTGGGTGAGCAGTACTTC.

This clonotype was seen more than once but under ten times. This sequence joins TRBV28 and TRBJ2-3; no definite D call. Germline V lookup: CDR1 MDHEN, CDR2 SYDVKM. Trimming pared 6 bases from V and 10 bases from J, leaving 26 bases between. This CDR3 comprises 16 residues. This CDR3 reads CASSQYVGRTPLAQYF. The CDR3 DNA is TGTGCCAGCAGCCAGTATGTTGGCCGTACCCCCCTTGCGCAGTATTTT.

This clonotype was recorded at least ten times. A clone one base away is much larger, so this may be a read error. This chain joins TRBV6-2 or TRBV6-3 and TRBJ2-5, with 8 bases lining up with TRBD1. Germline loops: CDR1 MNHEY, CDR2 SVGEGT. The CDR3 covers 14 residues. J was trimmed by 4 bases and V by 5 bases; bases with no gene match: 6. Here the CDR3 DNA reads TGTGCCAGCAGTCTTATCACAGGGGGAGAGACCCAGTACTTC. Translation: CASSLITGGETQYF.

This clonotype was counted many times. The gene calls are TRBV12-3 or TRBV12-4 and TRBJ2-5; TRBD2 matches at 10 bases. Trimming cost V 0 bases and J 4 bases; bases outside gene matches: 8. CDR3 length equals 17 residues. Here the CDR3 reads CASSLAPSGGGRETQYF. Here the CDR3 DNA reads TGTGCCAGCAGTTTAGCTCCTAGCGGGGGAGGACGAGAGACCCAGTACTTC.

The chain has TRBV6-1 and TRBJ2-2; 10 positions agree with TRBD2. The trim removed 7 bases at V and 9 bases at J, leaving 17 bases unmatched. The germline V gene has CDR1 MNHNS and CDR2 SASEGT. The CDR3 extends over 17 amino acids. CDR3 protein: CASKDLQGSSGGRELFF. DNA for the CDR3: TGTGCCAGCAAGGATCTACAGGGTTCTAGCGGGGGACGGGAGCTGTTTTTT.

This clonotype was recorded many times. The CDR3 here is CAWSVWDRSQETQYF. CDR3 coding DNA: TGTGCCTGGAGTGTTTGGGACAGGAGCCAAGAGACCCAGTACTTC. The chain recombines TRBV30 with TRBJ2-5; the match to TRBD1 covers 8 bases. V shed 0 bases, J shed 1 base, and the junction held 4 bases outside the gene matches. This CDR3 has 15 amino acids. CDR1 GTSNPN and CDR2 SVGIG come from the germline V gene (reference sequence).

This clonotype was seen repeatedly, ten times or more. The chain couples TRBV6-4 to TRBJ1-2; 12 bases agree with TRBD1. V lost 5 bases, J lost 1 base, and 8 bases stayed unmatched. CDR3 length: 17 amino acids. The germline CDR1 and CDR2 sequences are MRHNA and SNTAGT. CDR3 sequence: CASSLTGTGGFNYGYTF. CDR3 coding DNA: TGTGCCAGCAGTCTAACCGGGACAGGGGGCTTTAACTATGGCTACACCTTC.

This clonotype showed up many times. The chain uses TRBV5-1 and TRBJ2-5; D tentatively fits TRBD1 or TRBD2 (8 bases each). The germline V and J ends were trimmed by 3 bases and 4 bases, with 19 bases remaining between them. The CDR3 runs 16 residues. In germline, CDR1 is SGHRS, CDR2 YFSETQ. The CDR3 region has the DNA TGCGCCAGCAGCTCCGGACAGGGACTAGGAGGAGAGACCCAGTACTTC. Protein: CASSSGQGLGGETQYF.

The rearrangement joins TRBV12-3 or TRBV12-4 to TRBJ1-2; 7 bases map to TRBD1. V lost 7 bases and J lost 3; bases outside the gene matches: 5. The length of the CDR3 is 13 residues. This chain's CDR3 is CASTQGQYYGYTF. In DNA form, the CDR3 reads TGTGCCAGCACCCAGGGACAGTACTATGGCTACACCTTC.

This clonotype has more than one count but fewer than ten. This chain uses TRBV3-1 with TRBJ2-5, with D maybe TRBD2 (5 bases). CDR3 length: 19 amino acids. Germline values: CDR1 LGHDT, CDR2 YNNKEL (reference sequence). Trimming left V 7 bases short and J 4 bases short, with 31 bases between. CDR3 DNA: TGTGCCAGCAACCTCTCCACCGACCGGGAAGGGTTGGTCGGAGAGACCCAGTACTTC. It codes for CASNLSTDREGLVGETQYF.

This clonotype showed up many times. V gene TRBV11-1 combines with J gene TRBJ1-1; D is ambiguous. Trimming stripped 5 bases from V and 4 bases from J, with 14 bases between. This CDR3 has 14 residues. Germline V gives CDR1 SGHAT, CDR2 FQDESV (reference sequence). The CDR3 is CASSLGTLGTEAFF. In DNA, the CDR3 is TGTGCCAGCAGCCTGGGCACGCTCGGCACTGAAGCTTTCTTT.

The genes are TRBV20-1 and TRBJ2-5; 9 bases map to TRBD1. CDR3 length equals 15 residues. Germline CDR1 reads DFQATT; CDR2 reads SNEGSKA (reference sequence). The V segment lost 5 bases and the J segment 5 bases; nucleotides outside the gene matches: 12. The CDR3 spells CSAPDPGQGGETQYF. The CDR3 nucleotides read TGCAGTGCTCCGGACCCGGGACAGGGAGGGGAGACCCAGTACTTC.

This clonotype was recorded a few times. This chain connects TRBV5-4 to TRBJ1-1; D is possibly TRBD1 (5 bases). Germline lookup yields CDR1 SGHNT and CDR2 YYREEE (reference sequence). Between the trimmed V and J ends, which lost 1 base and 8 bases, there was a span of 18 bases. CDR3 size: 15 residues. CDR3 amino acids: CASSLLARDGEEAFF. CDR3 sequence (DNA): TGTGCCAGCAGCTTGCTGGCTAGGGACGGAGAAGAAGCTTTCTTT.

This clonotype came up many times. The chain combines TRBV2 with TRBJ1-5; 9 nucleotides match TRBD1. The CDR3 loop spans 15 amino acids. The ends lost 7 bases at V and 7 bases at J; junction bases unmatched: 11. CDR1 is SNHLY and CDR2 is FYNNEI in the germline V gene. The CDR3 region has the DNA TGTGCCAGCACGGGACAGGGACAGGGAAACCAGCCCCAGCATTTT. Translation gives CASTGQGQGNQPQHF. Full variable domain (outside the CDR3, taken from reference TRBV2 and TRBJ1-5): EPEVTQTPSHQVTQMGQEVILRCVPISNHLYFYWYRQILGQKVEFLVSFYNNEISEKSEIFDDQFSVERPDGSNFTLKIRSTKLEDSAMYFCASTGQGQGNQPQHFGDGTRLSIL.